This T cell receptor (beta chain) was obtained from a study of T cell repertoires in cytomegalovirus infection. Trimming cost V 6 bases and J 2 bases, with 14 bases left between them. CDR1 is MNHNS and CDR2 is SASEGT in the germline V gene. This CDR3 contains 15 residues. MiXCR, applied by TCRdb to the reads, yields one record per CDR3 protein. Among a few hundred thousand distinct CDR3 sequences listed, 34% were seen once. This clonotype was recorded a few times. Antigen: not known. This sequence joins TRBV6-1 and TRBJ1-5; a weak D match, TRBD1 (5 bases). This sequence originates from a human donor in good health (CMV status not recorded). Some clones in this sample may be carry-over from other donors' samples. Sequencing was performed on cultured PBMCs, taken from culture after CMV antigen stimulation. CDR3 sequence (DNA): TGTGCCAGCAGCTACCCTTGGGGGGGCAATCAGCCCCAGCATTTT. As protein: CASSYPWGGNQPQHF.